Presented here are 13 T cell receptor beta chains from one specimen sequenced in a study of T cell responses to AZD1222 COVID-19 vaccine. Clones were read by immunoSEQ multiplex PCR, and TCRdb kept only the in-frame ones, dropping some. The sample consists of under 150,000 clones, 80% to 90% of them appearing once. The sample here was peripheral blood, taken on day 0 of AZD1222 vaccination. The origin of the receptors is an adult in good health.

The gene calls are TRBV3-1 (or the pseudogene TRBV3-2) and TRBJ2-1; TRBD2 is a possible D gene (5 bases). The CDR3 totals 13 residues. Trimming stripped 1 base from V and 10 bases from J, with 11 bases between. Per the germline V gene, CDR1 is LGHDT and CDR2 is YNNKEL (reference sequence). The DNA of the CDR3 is TGTGCCAGCAGCCAAGGGATAACGGGGGAGCAGTTCTTC. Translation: CASSQGITGEQFF.

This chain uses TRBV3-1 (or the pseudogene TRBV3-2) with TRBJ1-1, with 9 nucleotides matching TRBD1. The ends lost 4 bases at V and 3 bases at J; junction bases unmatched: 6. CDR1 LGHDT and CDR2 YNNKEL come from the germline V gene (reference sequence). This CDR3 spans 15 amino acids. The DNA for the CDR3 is TGTGCCAGCAGCCTAACAGGGGGCCAGTACACTGAAGCTTTCTTT. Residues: CASSLTGGQYTEAFF.

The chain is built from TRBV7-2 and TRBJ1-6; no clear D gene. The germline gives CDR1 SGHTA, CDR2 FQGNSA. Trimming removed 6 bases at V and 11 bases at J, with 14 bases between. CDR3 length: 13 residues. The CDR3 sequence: CASSPRPTTPLHF. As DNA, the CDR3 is TGTGCCAGCAGTCCCCGACCCACCACACCCCTCCACTTT.

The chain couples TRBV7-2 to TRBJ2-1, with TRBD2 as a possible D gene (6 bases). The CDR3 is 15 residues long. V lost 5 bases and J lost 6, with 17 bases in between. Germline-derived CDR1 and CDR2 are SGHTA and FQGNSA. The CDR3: CASSHAWGLRNEQFF. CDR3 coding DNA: TGTGCCAGCAGCCACGCCTGGGGACTTCGCAATGAGCAGTTCTTC.

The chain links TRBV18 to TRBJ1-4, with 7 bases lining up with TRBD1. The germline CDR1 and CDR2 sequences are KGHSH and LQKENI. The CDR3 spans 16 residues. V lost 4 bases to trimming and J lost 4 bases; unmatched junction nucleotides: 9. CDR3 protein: CASSLGQAPVNEKLFF. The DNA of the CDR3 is TGTGCCAGCTCACTAGGACAGGCCCCGGTTAATGAAAAACTGTTTTTT. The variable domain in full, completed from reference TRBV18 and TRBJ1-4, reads NAGVMQNPRHLVRRRGQEARLRCSPMKGHSHVYWYRQLPEEGLKFMVYLQKENIIDESGMPKERFSAEFPKEGPSILRIQQVVRGDSAAYFCASSLGQAPVNEKLFFGSGTQLSVL.

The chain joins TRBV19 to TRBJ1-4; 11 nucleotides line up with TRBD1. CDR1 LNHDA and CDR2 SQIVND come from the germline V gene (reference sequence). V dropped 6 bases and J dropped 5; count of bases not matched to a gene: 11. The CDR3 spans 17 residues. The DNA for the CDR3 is TGTGCCAGTAGCCTGGGACAGGGGGTTACCGGGAATGAAAAACTGTTTTTT. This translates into CASSLGQGVTGNEKLFF.

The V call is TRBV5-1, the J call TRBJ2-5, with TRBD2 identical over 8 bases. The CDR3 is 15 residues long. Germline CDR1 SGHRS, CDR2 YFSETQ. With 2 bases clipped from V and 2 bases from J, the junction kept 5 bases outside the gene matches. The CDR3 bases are TGCGCCAGCAGCTTAAGCGGGGGTGGGCAAGAGACCCAGTACTTC. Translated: CASSLSGGGQETQYF.

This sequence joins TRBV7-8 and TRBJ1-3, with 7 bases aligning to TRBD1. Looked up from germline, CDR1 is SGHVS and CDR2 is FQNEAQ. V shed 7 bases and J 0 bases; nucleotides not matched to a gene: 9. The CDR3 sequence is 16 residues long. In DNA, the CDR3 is TGTGCCAGCACCCCGGACAGGACAAACTCTGGAAACACCATATATTTT. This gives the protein CASTPDRTNSGNTIYF.

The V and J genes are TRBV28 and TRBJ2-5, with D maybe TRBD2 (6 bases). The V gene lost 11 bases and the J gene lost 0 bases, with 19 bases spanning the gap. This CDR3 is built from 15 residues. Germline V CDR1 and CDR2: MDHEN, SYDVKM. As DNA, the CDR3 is TGTGCCGGGGCATACCTTAGCGGAAACCAAGAGACCCAGTACTTC. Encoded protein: CAGAYLSGNQETQYF.

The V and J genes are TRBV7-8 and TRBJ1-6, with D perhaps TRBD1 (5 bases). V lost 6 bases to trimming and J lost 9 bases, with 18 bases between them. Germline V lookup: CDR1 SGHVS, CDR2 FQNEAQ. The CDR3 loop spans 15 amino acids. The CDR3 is CASSRGGGEFSPLHF. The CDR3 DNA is TGTGCCAGCAGTAGAGGTGGGGGGGAATTTTCACCCCTCCACTTT.

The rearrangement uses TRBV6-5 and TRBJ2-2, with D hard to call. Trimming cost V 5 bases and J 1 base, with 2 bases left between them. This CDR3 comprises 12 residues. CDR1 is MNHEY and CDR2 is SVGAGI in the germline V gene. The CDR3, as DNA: TGTGCCAGCAGTAAGAACACCGGGGAGCTGTTTTTT. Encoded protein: CASSKNTGELFF.

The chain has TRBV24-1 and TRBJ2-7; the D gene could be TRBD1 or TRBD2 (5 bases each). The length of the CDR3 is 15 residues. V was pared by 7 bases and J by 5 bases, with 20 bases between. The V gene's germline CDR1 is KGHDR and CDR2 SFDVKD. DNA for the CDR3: TGTGCCACCAGCTCCGGGGAAGGGGTGGGGAACGAGCAGTACTTC. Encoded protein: CATSSGEGVGNEQYF.

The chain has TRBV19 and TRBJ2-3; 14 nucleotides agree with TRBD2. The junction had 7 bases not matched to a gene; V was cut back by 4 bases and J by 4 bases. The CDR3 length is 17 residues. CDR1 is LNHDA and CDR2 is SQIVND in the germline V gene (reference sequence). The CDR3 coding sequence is TGTGCCAGTAGTAAAACCGGGACTAGCGGGAGTGCAGATACGCAGTATTTT. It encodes CASSKTGTSGSADTQYF.